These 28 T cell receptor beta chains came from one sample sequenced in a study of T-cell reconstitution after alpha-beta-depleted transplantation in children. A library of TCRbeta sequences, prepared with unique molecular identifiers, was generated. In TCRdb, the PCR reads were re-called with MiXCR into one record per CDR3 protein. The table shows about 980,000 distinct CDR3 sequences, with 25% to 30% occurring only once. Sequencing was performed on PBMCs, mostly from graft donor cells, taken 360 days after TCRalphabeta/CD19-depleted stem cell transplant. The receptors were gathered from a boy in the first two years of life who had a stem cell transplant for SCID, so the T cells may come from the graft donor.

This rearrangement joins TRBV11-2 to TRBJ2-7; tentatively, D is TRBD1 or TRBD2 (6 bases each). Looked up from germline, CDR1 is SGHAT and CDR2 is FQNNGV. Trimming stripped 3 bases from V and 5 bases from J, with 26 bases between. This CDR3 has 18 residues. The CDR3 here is CASSLLGIGGFGLHEQYF. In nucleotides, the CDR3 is TGTGCCAGCAGCTTGCTCGGGATCGGGGGCTTTGGCTTGCACGAGCAGTACTTC. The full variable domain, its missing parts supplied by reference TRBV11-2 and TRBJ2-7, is EAGVAQSPRYKIIEKRQSVAFWCNPISGHATLYWYQQILGQGPKLLIQFQNNGVVDDSQLPKDRFSAERLKGVDSTLKIQPAKLEDSAVYLCASSLLGIGGFGLHEQYFGPGTRLTVT.

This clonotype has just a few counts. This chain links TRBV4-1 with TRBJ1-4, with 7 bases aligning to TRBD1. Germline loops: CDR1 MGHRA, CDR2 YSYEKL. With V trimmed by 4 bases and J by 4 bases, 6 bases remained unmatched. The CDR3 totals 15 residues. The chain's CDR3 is CASSPRDRSNEKLFF. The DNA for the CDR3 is TGCGCCAGCAGCCCGAGGGACAGAAGTAATGAAAAACTGTTTTTT.

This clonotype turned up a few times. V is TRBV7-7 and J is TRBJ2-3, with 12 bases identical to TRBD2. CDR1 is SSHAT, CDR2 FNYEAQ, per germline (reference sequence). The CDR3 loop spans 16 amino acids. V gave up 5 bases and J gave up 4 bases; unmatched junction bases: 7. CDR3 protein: CASSALAGGRADTQYF. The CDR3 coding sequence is TGTGCCAGCAGCGCACTAGCGGGGGGTCGTGCAGATACGCAGTATTTT.

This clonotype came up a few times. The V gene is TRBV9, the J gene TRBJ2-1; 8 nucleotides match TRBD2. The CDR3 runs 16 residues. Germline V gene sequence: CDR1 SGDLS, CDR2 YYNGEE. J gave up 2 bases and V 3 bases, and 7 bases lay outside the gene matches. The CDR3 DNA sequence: TGTGCCAGCAGCGAGGAAGCGGGGGAACCCTACAATGAGCAGTTCTTC. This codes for CASSEEAGEPYNEQFF.

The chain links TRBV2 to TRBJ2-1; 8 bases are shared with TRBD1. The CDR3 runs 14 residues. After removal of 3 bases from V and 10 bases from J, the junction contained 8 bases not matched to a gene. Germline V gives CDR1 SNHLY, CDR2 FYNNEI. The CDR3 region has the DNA TGTGCCAGCAGTGACCCCGGACAGGGCGTAGAGCAGTTCTTC. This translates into CASSDPGQGVEQFF.

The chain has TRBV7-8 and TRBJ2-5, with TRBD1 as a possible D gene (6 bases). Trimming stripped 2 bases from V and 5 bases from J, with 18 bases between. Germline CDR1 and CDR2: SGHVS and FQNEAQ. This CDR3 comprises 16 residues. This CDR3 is CASSLSGAAEVETQYF. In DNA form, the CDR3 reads TGTGCCAGCAGCTTATCAGGGGCCGCTGAGGTGGAGACCCAGTACTTC.

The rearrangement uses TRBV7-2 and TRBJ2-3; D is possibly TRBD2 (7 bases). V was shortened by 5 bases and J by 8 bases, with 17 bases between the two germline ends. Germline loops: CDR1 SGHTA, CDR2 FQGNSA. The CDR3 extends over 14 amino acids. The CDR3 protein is CASSQGRVGGTQYF. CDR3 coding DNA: TGTGCCAGCAGCCAGGGGAGGGTAGGAGGTACGCAGTATTTT.

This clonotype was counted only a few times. The CDR3 DNA sequence: TGCGCCAGCAGCCAACTGGTTGGACAGTCGGAGACCCAGTACTTC. It is translated as CASSQLVGQSETQYF. The chain combines TRBV4-1 with TRBJ2-5; a weak D match, TRBD1 (6 bases). The CDR3 extends over 15 amino acids. Per germline, CDR1 MGHRA and CDR2 YSYEKL. V was pared by 2 bases and J by 5 bases, with 15 bases between.

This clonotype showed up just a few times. The CDR3: CASSLDVRGLTEAFF. In nucleotides, the CDR3 is TGCGCCAGCAGCTTGGACGTCAGGGGGCTCACTGAAGCTTTCTTT. The rearrangement joins TRBV5-1 to TRBJ1-1; 8 nucleotides agree with TRBD1. This CDR3 contains 15 residues. The V and J ends lost 0 bases and 4 bases, in that order; junction bases with no gene match: 5. Germline CDR1 is SGHRS and CDR2 is YFSETQ.

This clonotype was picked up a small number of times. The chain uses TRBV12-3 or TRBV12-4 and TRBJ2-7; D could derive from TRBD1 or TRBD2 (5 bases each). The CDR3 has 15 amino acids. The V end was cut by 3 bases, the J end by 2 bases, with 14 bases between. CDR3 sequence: CASSFGTGATYEQYF. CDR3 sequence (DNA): TGTGCCAGCAGTTTCGGGACCGGGGCCACCTACGAGCAGTACTTC.

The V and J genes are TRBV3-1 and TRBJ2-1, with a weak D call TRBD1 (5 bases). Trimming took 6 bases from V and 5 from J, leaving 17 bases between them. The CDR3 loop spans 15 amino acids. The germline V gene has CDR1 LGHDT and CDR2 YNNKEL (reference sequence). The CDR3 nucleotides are TGTGCCAGCAGACAACGCGGACACCTTAACAATGAGCAGTTCTTC. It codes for CASRQRGHLNNEQFF.

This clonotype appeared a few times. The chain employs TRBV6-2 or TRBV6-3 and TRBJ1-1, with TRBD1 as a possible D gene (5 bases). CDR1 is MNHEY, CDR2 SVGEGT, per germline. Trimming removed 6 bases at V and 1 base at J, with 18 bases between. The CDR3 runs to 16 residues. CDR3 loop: CASRPLDDRRNTEAFF. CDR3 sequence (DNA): TGTGCCAGCAGGCCATTGGACGACAGACGGAACACTGAAGCTTTCTTT.

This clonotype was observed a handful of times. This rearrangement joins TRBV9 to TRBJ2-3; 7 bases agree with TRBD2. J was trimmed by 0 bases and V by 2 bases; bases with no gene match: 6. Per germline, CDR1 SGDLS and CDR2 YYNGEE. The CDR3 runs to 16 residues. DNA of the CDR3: TGTGCCAGCAGCGTTGTCGGGGGGACTAGCACAGATACGCAGTATTTT. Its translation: CASSVVGGTSTDTQYF.

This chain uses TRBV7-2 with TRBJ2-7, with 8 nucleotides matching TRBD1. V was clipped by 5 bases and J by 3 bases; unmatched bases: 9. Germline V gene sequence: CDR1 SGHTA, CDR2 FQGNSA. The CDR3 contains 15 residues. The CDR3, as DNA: TGTGCCAGCAGCGAACGGACAGGGAGCGTCTACGAGCAGTACTTC. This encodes CASSERTGSVYEQYF.

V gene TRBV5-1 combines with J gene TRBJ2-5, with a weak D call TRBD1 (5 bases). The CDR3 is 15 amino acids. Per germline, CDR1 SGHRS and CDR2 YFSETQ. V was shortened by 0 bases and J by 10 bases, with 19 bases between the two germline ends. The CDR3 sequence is CASSLDDSRVMDQYF. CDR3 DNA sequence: TGCGCCAGCAGCTTGGATGACAGCCGGGTAATGGACCAGTACTTC.

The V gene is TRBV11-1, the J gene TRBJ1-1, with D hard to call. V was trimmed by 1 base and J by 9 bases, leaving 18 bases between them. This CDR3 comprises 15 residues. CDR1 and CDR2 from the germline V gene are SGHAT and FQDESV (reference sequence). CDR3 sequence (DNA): TGTGCCAGCAGCTTAGGTTGGGCAGGCCACCCCAAAGCTTTCTTT. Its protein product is CASSLGWAGHPKAFF.

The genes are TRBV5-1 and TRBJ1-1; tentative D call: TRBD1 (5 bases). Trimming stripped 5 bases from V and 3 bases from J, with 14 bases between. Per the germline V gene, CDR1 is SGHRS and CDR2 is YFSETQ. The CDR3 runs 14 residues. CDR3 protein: CASSRRGEDTEAFF. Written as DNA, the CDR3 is TGCGCCAGCAGTAGGAGAGGGGAGGACACTGAAGCTTTCTTT.

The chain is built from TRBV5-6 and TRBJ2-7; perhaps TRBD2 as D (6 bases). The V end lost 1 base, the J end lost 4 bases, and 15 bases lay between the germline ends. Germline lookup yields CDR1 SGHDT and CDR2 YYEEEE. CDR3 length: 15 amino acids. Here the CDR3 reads CASSLFGGFVYEQYF. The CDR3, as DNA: TGTGCCAGCAGCTTGTTCGGAGGGTTCGTGTACGAGCAGTACTTC.

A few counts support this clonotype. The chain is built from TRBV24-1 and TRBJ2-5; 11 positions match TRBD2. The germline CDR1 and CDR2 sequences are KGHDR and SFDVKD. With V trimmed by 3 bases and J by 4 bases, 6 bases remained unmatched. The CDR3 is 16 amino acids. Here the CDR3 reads CATSDPTSGGRETQYF. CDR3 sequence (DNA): TGTGCCACCAGTGATCCTACTAGCGGGGGCCGAGAGACCCAGTACTTC.

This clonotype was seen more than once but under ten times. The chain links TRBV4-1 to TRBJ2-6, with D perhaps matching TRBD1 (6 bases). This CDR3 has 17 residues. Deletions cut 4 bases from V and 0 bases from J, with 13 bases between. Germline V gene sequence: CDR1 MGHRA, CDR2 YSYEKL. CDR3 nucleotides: TGCGCCAGCAGCCGGACAGCCGAACTCTCTGGGGCCAACGTCCTGACTTTC. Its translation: CASSRTAELSGANVLTF.

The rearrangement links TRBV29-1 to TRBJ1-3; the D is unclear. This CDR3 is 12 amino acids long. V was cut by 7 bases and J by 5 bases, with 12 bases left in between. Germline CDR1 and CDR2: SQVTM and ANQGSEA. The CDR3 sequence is CSEQADRNTIYF. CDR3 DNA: TGCAGCGAACAAGCCGACCGAAACACCATATATTTT.

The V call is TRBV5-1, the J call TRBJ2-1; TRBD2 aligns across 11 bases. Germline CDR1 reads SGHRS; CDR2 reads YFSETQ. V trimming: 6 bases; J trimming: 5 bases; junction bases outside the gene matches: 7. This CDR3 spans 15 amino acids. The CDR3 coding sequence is TGCGCCAGCACCTTACTAGCGGGGGCCAACAATGAGCAGTTCTTC. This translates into CASTLLAGANNEQFF.

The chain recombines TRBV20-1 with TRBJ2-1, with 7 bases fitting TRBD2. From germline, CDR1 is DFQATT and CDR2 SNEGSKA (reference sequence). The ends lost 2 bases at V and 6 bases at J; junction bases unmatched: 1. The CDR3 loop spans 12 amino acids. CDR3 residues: CSARTSVNEQFF. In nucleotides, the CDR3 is TGCAGTGCTAGAACTAGCGTCAATGAGCAGTTCTTC.

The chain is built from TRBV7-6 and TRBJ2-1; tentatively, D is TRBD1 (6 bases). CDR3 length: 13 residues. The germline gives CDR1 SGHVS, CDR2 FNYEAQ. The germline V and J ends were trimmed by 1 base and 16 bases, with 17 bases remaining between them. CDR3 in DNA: TGTGCCAGCAGCTTAGGACAGGCCGATCCGGGATTCTTC. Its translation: CASSLGQADPGFF.

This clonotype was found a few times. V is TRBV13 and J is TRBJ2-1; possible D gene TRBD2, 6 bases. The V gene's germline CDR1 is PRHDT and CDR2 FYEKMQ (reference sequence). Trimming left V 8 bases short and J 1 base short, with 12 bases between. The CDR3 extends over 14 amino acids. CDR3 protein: CASGGGGSYNEQFF. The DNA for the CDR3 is TGTGCCAGCGGTGGGGGAGGTTCCTACAATGAGCAGTTCTTC.

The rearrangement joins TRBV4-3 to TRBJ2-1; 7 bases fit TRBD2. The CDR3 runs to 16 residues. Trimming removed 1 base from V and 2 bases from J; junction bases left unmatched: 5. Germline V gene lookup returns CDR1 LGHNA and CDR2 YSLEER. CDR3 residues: CASSQAYGGTYNEQFF. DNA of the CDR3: TGCGCCAGCAGCCAAGCCTACGGGGGGACCTACAATGAGCAGTTCTTC.

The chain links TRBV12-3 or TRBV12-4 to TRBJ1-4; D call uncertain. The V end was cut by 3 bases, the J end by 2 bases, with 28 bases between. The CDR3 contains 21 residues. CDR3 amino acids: CASSFVSYGASRAFTNEKLFF. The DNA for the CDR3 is TGTGCCAGCAGTTTTGTGTCTTATGGTGCGAGTCGGGCCTTCACTAATGAAAAACTGTTTTTT.

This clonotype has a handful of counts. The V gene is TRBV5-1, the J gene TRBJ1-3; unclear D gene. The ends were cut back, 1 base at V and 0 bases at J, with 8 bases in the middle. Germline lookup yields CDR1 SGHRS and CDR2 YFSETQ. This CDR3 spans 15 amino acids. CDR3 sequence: CASSLTAVSGNTIYF. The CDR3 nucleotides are TGCGCCAGCAGCTTGACAGCCGTCTCTGGAAACACCATATATTTT.